This T cell receptor beta chain was retrieved from a study of blood T cell repertoires in COVID-19. Background on the study: Samples taken during acute and convalescent COVID-19 were collected in the United States, Italy and Spain. From T cells, B-cell-depleted T cells, or PBMCs came the material, which was cDNA or gDNA.

The CDR3 runs 16 residues. Per the germline V gene, CDR1 is WNHNN and CDR2 is SYGVQD (reference sequence). V lost 3 bases to trimming and J lost 10 bases; unmatched junction nucleotides: 11. This clone was observed a few times. The authors' processing: Quantification of nucleated cells was approximated via reference gene primer amplification. Only in-frame clones appear in the TCRdb table, and some are missing; sequencing was by immunoSEQ multiplex PCR. That table is the source of V, J and clone size, and D and trimming were worked out from the DNA. Of 100,000 to 150,000 clones in the sample, about 83% were seen once.

The V gene is TRBV10-1, the J gene TRBJ2-2; 10 nucleotides align to TRBD2. Sequenced input: peripheral blood. This TCR came from a human donor in a cohort sampled during active COVID-19. This CDR3 reads CASSDNGAGGPAELFF. The CDR3 nucleotides are TGCGCCAGCAGTGATAATGGAGCGGGAGGGCCGGCGGAGCTGTTTTTT.